One and the same sample provided the 29 T cell receptor beta chains below, sequenced in a study of blood T cell repertoires in COVID-19. The method was immunoSEQ multiplex PCR; TCRdb's version includes in-frame clones alone and lacks a portion of them. Here the sample spans tens of thousands of clones, under 95% being singletons. The source material was peripheral blood. These receptors all come from a human donor in a cohort sampled during active COVID-19.

This chain uses TRBV7-9 with TRBJ2-7; D is perhaps TRBD1 (5 bases). The CDR3 is 16 residues long. CDR1 is SEHNR, CDR2 FQNEAQ, per germline (reference sequence). Trimming removed 0 bases from V and 2 bases from J, with 14 bases in between. CDR3 nucleotide sequence: TGTGCCAGCAGCTTAGCTCCCAGTGACAGAACCTACGAGCAGTACTTC. This codes for CASSLAPSDRTYEQYF. The full variable domain, rest sourced from reference TRBV7-9 and TRBJ2-7, is DTGVSQNPRHKITKRGQNVTFRCDPISEHNRLYWYRQTLGQGPEFLTYFQNEAQLEKSRLLSDRFSAERPKGSFSTLEIQRTEQGDSAMYLCASSLAPSDRTYEQYFGPGTRLTVT.

This rearrangement joins TRBV4-2 to TRBJ2-3; D perhaps matches TRBD2 (7 bases). The CDR3 is 15 residues long. Germline-derived CDR1 and CDR2 are LGHNA and YNFKEQ. Trimming stripped 1 base from V and 6 bases from J, with 14 bases between. The CDR3: CASSQVGGALDTQYF. CDR3 nucleotides: TGTGCCAGCAGCCAAGTGGGGGGGGCCTTGGATACGCAGTATTTT.

This chain connects TRBV7-2 to TRBJ2-7, with 8 bases lining up with TRBD2. Germline CDR1 SGHTA, CDR2 FQGNSA. The trim removed 3 bases at V and 2 bases at J, leaving 6 bases unmatched. The CDR3 runs 15 residues. The CDR3 loop reads CASSFSGETTYEQYF. In DNA, the CDR3 is TGTGCCAGCAGCTTTAGCGGGGAGACGACCTACGAGCAGTACTTC.

The chain carries TRBV5-1 and TRBJ1-6; 7 bases line up with TRBD1. CDR3 length: 14 residues. The germline V gene encodes CDR1 SGHRS and CDR2 YFSETQ. Trimming at V came to 4 bases and at J to 8 bases, leaving 6 bases not matched to a gene. The CDR3 coding sequence is TGCGCCAGCAGCCCCAGGGGGGTAGATTCACCCCTCCACTTT. Protein product: CASSPRGVDSPLHF.

This clone was found a few times. The rearrangement links TRBV5-1 to TRBJ1-5; D remains unclear. V shed 4 bases and J shed 1 base, with 12 bases lying between them. Per the germline V gene, CDR1 is SGHRS and CDR2 is YFSETQ. The CDR3 has 15 amino acids. The CDR3 sequence: CASSLWGESNQPQHF. The CDR3, as DNA: TGCGCCAGCAGCCTTTGGGGAGAGAGCAATCAGCCCCAGCATTTT.

The chain joins TRBV9 to TRBJ2-5, with TRBD2 matching over 7 bases. The CDR3 is 15 residues long. Per germline, CDR1 SGDLS and CDR2 YYNGEE. Trimming removed 3 bases from V and 4 bases from J; junction bases left unmatched: 9. The CDR3 region is CASSASGTSGETQYF. The CDR3, as DNA: TGTGCCAGCAGCGCGAGCGGGACGAGCGGAGAGACCCAGTACTTC.

The chain carries TRBV5-1 and TRBJ1-1; perhaps TRBD1 as D (5 bases). The germline CDR1 and CDR2 sequences are SGHRS and YFSETQ. The CDR3 spans 12 residues. V lost 5 bases, J lost 3 bases, and 8 bases lay in between. The CDR3 DNA is TGCGCCAGCAGAGACAGAGACACTGAAGCTTTCTTT. Translated, it gives CASRDRDTEAFF.

CDR3 loop: CASSEAISGGQISYEQYF. CDR3 sequence (DNA): TGTGCCAGCAGTGAAGCGATTAGCGGGGGGCAAATCTCCTACGAGCAGTACTTC. This chain uses TRBV6-1 with TRBJ2-7; 10 nucleotides match TRBD2. This CDR3 contains 18 residues. Germline V gene sequence: CDR1 MNHNS, CDR2 SASEGT. V was pared by 0 bases and J by 0 bases, with 8 bases of the junction left unmatched.

The V call is TRBV7-6, the J call TRBJ1-1, with D uncertain. Germline V CDR1 and CDR2: SGHVS, FNYEAQ. This CDR3 contains 12 residues. V was shortened by 6 bases and J by 0 bases, with 5 bases between the two germline ends. The CDR3 DNA reads TGTGCCAGCAGTACTGTGAACACTGAAGCTTTCTTT. Translated, it gives CASSTVNTEAFF.

This sequence joins TRBV9 and TRBJ2-7, with TRBD1 as a possible D gene (6 bases). The CDR3 length is 15 residues. Germline V gives CDR1 SGDLS, CDR2 YYNGEE. V lost 4 bases and J 6 bases, leaving 20 bases between the germline ends. The CDR3 protein is CASSFRDKGLAEQYF. CDR3 nucleotides: TGTGCCAGCAGCTTCCGGGACAAAGGCTTGGCCGAGCAGTACTTC.

This clone was seen a few times. V is TRBV27 and J is TRBJ2-7; D might be TRBD2 (5 bases). Germline V gives CDR1 MNHEY, CDR2 SMNVEV (reference sequence). The CDR3 has 14 residues. Deletions cut 8 bases from V and 3 bases from J, with 17 bases between. CDR3 loop: CASGNGGEFYEQYF. CDR3 DNA: TGTGCCAGCGGAAACGGTGGGGAGTTCTACGAGCAGTACTTC.

This chain uses TRBV2 with TRBJ1-3, with D possibly TRBD1 on 5 matching bases. The CDR3 totals 14 residues. V shed 9 bases and J shed 0 bases, with 12 bases lying between them. Germline V CDR1 and CDR2: SNHLY, FYNNEI. The CDR3 spells CARSQAYSGNTIYF. The CDR3 coding sequence is TGTGCCAGGTCACAGGCCTACTCTGGAAACACCATATATTTT.

V and J are TRBV6-5 and TRBJ1-1; tentative D call: TRBD1 (6 bases). There are 14 residues in the CDR3. Germline CDR1 and CDR2: MNHEY and SVGAGI. The ends were cut back, 7 bases at V and 3 bases at J, with 15 bases in the middle. The CDR3 region is CASTKTGGDTEAFF. The CDR3 DNA is TGTGCCAGCACCAAGACAGGAGGTGACACTGAAGCTTTCTTT.

The genes are TRBV9 and TRBJ2-2; D is possibly TRBD2 (6 bases). This CDR3 region has 14 residues. Germline V lookup: CDR1 SGDLS, CDR2 YYNGEE. Trimming took 4 bases from V and 4 from J, leaving 11 bases between them. CDR3 bases: TGTGCCAGCAGCTTAATGGGGGGCACCGGGGAGCTGTTTTTT. This sequence encodes CASSLMGGTGELFF.

The chain recombines TRBV24-1 with TRBJ2-1, with a weak D call TRBD1 (6 bases). CDR3 length equals 14 residues. V was clipped by 7 bases and J by 6 bases, with 15 bases between them. Germline V gene data show CDR1 as KGHDR and CDR2 as SFDVKD. CDR3 nucleotides: TGTGCCACCAGAGGGACATTTTCCCCCAATGAGCAGTTCTTC. This gives the protein CATRGTFSPNEQFF.

The chain has TRBV6-6 and TRBJ2-7; D ambiguous. Germline assignment: CDR1 MNHNY and CDR2 SVGAGI (reference sequence). Trimming shortened V by 0 bases and J by 0 bases, and 12 bases separated the two germline ends. The CDR3 totals 16 residues. The CDR3 reads CASSYSILESSYEQYF. CDR3 nucleotides: TGTGCCAGCAGTTACTCGATTCTCGAGAGCTCCTACGAGCAGTACTTC.

This chain uses TRBV7-9 with TRBJ2-7; TRBD2 is a possible D gene (5 bases). Deletions cut 0 bases from V and 3 bases from J, with 6 bases between. CDR1 is SEHNR, CDR2 FQNEAQ, per germline (reference sequence). CDR3 size: 13 residues. CDR3 DNA: TGTGCCAGCAGCTTAGCACGGGACTACGAGCAGTACTTC. This translates into CASSLARDYEQYF. The whole variable domain, remainder taken from reference TRBV7-9 and TRBJ2-7, is DTGVSQNPRHKITKRGQNVTFRCDPISEHNRLYWYRQTLGQGPEFLTYFQNEAQLEKSRLLSDRFSAERPKGSFSTLEIQRTEQGDSAMYLCASSLARDYEQYFGPGTRLTVT.

This chain links TRBV7-6 with TRBJ1-1; D remains ambiguous. Germline CDR1 SGHVS, CDR2 FNYEAQ. The germline V and J ends were trimmed by 1 base and 1 base, with 7 bases remaining between them. The CDR3 loop spans 14 amino acids. The CDR3 region is CASSLGASNTEAFF. Written as DNA, the CDR3 is TGTGCCAGCAGCTTAGGGGCATCGAACACTGAAGCTTTCTTT. The variable domain in full, with the rest retrieved from reference TRBV7-6 and TRBJ1-1, is GAGVSQSPRYKVTKRGQDVALRCDPISGHVSLYWYRQALGQGPEFLTYFNYEAQQDKSGLPNDRFSAERPEGSISTLTIQRTEQRDSAMYRCASSLGASNTEAFFGQGTRLTVV.

This chain uses TRBV24-1 with TRBJ1-5; TRBD1 matches 9 bases. V lost 5 bases to trimming and J lost 3 bases; unmatched junction nucleotides: 25. The CDR3 is 22 residues long. The germline V gene encodes CDR1 KGHDR and CDR2 SFDVKD. CDR3: CATSAFLRRFGQGKMDNQPQHF. CDR3 DNA: TGTGCCACCAGTGCCTTCCTTCGAAGGTTTGGACAGGGGAAGATGGACAATCAGCCCCAGCATTTT.

The J gene is TRBJ2-5, the V gene TRBV4-1, with TRBD2 identical over 9 bases. From germline, CDR1 is MGHRA and CDR2 YSYEKL. The CDR3 covers 19 residues. The V gene end was trimmed by 3 bases and the J gene end by 0 bases; junction bases not matched to a gene: 14. The chain's CDR3 is CASSQPKRSSGRYQETQYF. The CDR3 DNA follows: TGCGCCAGCAGCCAGCCCAAAAGAAGTAGCGGGAGATACCAAGAGACCCAGTACTTC.

The chain carries TRBV30 and TRBJ2-7; 9 bases map to TRBD2. This CDR3 is 13 amino acids long. Germline loops: CDR1 GTSNPN, CDR2 SVGIG (reference sequence). V dropped 3 bases and J dropped 2; count of bases not matched to a gene: 2. The CDR3 region is CAWRAGGAYEQYF. The CDR3 coding sequence is TGTGCCTGGAGAGCGGGGGGAGCCTACGAGCAGTACTTC.

The genes are TRBV5-8 and TRBJ1-2, with D hard to call. CDR3 size: 14 residues. CDR1 is SGHTS, CDR2 YDEGEE, per germline. Deletions cut 1 base from V and 7 bases from J, with 14 bases between. The CDR3 here is CASSLSGFSVGYTF. CDR3 coding DNA: TGTGCCAGCAGCTTGTCCGGGTTTTCAGTTGGCTACACCTTC.

This chain links TRBV2 with TRBJ2-7; 9 bases match TRBD2. Trimming cost V 8 bases and J 5 bases; bases outside gene matches: 10. From germline, CDR1 is SNHLY and CDR2 FYNNEI. The CDR3 is 14 amino acids. The CDR3 DNA reads as TGTGCCAGCGTGATAAGACTAGCGGCGAACGAGCAGTACTTC. Translating it yields CASVIRLAANEQYF.

This chain links TRBV11-2 with TRBJ2-7; tentatively, D is TRBD2 (6 bases). Germline CDR1 SGHAT, CDR2 FQNNGV. The CDR3 consists of 16 residues. V was pared by 5 bases and J by 2 bases, with 19 bases between. DNA for the CDR3: TGTGCCAGCAGCCAGCCATGGAGGGGTGGGACCTACGAGCAGTACTTC. It specifies CASSQPWRGGTYEQYF.

This chain uses TRBV27 with TRBJ1-6, with a weak D call TRBD1 (5 bases). The CDR3 totals 15 residues. V shed 0 bases and J shed 9 bases, with 12 bases lying between them. Germline V gene lookup returns CDR1 MNHEY and CDR2 SMNVEV (reference sequence). In DNA form, the CDR3 reads TGTGCCAGCAGTTTATCCAGGGACTTAGTTTCACCCCTCCACTTT. It encodes CASSLSRDLVSPLHF.

The J gene is TRBJ2-1, the V gene TRBV6-5, with 10 bases fitting TRBD1. The CDR3 contains 12 residues. Per the germline V gene, CDR1 is MNHEY and CDR2 is SVGAGI. Trimming cost V 6 bases and J 11 bases; bases outside gene matches: 4. The CDR3 protein is CASSSDRGKQFF. DNA for the CDR3: TGTGCCAGCAGCTCGGACAGGGGGAAGCAGTTCTTC.

The V gene is TRBV5-4, the J gene TRBJ2-7; maybe TRBD2 (7 bases). The CDR3 extends over 15 amino acids. The V end lost 1 base, the J end lost 0 bases, and 11 bases lay between the germline ends. Germline V gives CDR1 SGHNT, CDR2 YYREEE (reference sequence). CDR3 nucleotides: TGTGCCAGCAGCTTGTCTGGGGGGGCCTCCTACGAGCAGTACTTC. Translating gives CASSLSGGASYEQYF.

In its sample, this clone was seen once. The chain couples TRBV29-1 to TRBJ1-2; D uncertain. CDR3 size: 15 residues. Trimming took 0 bases from V and 8 from J, leaving 19 bases between them. Per germline, CDR1 SQVTM and CDR2 ANQGSEA. The CDR3 DNA sequence: TGCAGCGTTGAAGAACAATCCACGGGCACGGGGGGCTACACCTTC. Protein product: CSVEEQSTGTGGYTF.

This sequence joins TRBV19 and TRBJ1-3; 7 bases align to TRBD1. Germline V gene data show CDR1 as LNHDA and CDR2 as SQIVND (reference sequence). The CDR3 spans 14 residues. J lost 6 bases, V lost 0 bases, and 2 bases had no gene match. As DNA, the CDR3 is TGTGCCAGTAGTATAGAGGGGACAGCAAACACCATATATTTT. Translation: CASSIEGTANTIYF. The variable domain in full, with the rest retrieved from reference TRBV19 and TRBJ1-3, is DGGITQSPKYLFRKEGQNVTLSCEQNLNHDAMYWYRQDPGQGLRLIYYSQIVNDFQKGDIAEGYSVSREKKESFPLTVTSAQKNPTAFYLCASSIEGTANTIYFGEGSWLTVV.